This note documents a single TCR beta chain sequence. This record belongs to a study of blood T cells in healthy people across ages. For the study at large: Per every two T cells, about one barcoded beta molecule was captured by template switching.

V was cut by 7 bases and J by 7 bases, with 13 bases left in between. Germline V gene sequence: CDR1 SEHNR, CDR2 FQNEAQ (reference sequence). CDR3 length equals 13 residues. The donors, aged about 6 to 90, were healthy Caucasians from Russia. Together with a sample-barcoded 5' primer, a J-beta primer mix was included in a second PCR lasting about 7 to 11 cycles. TCRdb used MiXCR to reprocess the 5' RACE reads, holding one entry per CDR3 protein. The data hold around 500,000 distinct CDR3 sequences, with around half observed a single time. Sequencing was done on a sample of blood. This clonotype was sampled from a man aged 80 or over in good health. This sequence joins TRBV7-9 and TRBJ1-4; D perhaps matches TRBD1 (5 bases). Written as DNA, the CDR3 is TGTGCCAGCACTTCGGGGGGACTTGAAAAACTGTTTTTT. This codes for CASTSGGLEKLFF.